This T cell receptor beta chain was sequenced in a study of T cell responses to AZD1222 COVID-19 vaccine. Produced via immunoSEQ multiplex PCR; TCRdb's table is partial and in-frame only. Of roughly 58,000 clones in the sample, roughly 89% were seen once. CDR3 length equals 16 residues. Germline-derived CDR1 and CDR2 are MDHEN and SYDVKM. V dropped 4 bases and J dropped 1; count of bases not matched to a gene: 5. Study findings and constraints: Spike-wide coverage was observed for vaccine-associated CD4 TCRs, with dominant responses at 160-218 and 743-854. A reported finding is that nearly half of spike-specific TCRs target unmutated variant regions. Clonal diversity was possibly underestimated, and white British individuals and females predominated among donors.

In the case of this clone: Its antigen is undetermined.

The rearrangement uses TRBV28 and TRBJ2-2; 8 positions match TRBD1. This clonotype originated in an adult who received the AZD1222 COVID-19 vaccine. Sequencing used peripheral blood, obtained 28 days after the second AZD1222 dose. This CDR3 reads CASSSHGQGNTGELFF. The CDR3 nucleotides are TGTGCCAGCAGTTCCCACGGACAGGGGAACACCGGGGAGCTGTTTTTT.